This T cell receptor beta chain was identified during a study of cytomegalovirus exposure and HLA in healthy donors. General study findings and limits: In a later analysis, productive TCRs from donors in an Asian-associated ancestry cluster reportedly carried fewer N-insertions than the cohort mean. Confirmation in vitro established that a few CMV-associated chains were specific for CMV antigens.

This clone was counted a single time. Its specificity is not known. Primers for the PCR totalled 60 Vbeta and 13 Jbeta. Generated by immunoSEQ multiplex PCR, the TCRdb table keeps only in-frame clones and is missing some. The sample has about 200,000 clones, around 87% seen once; the top ten hold roughly 1.8%. V was cut by 2 bases and J by 0 bases, with 9 bases left in between. The germline gives CDR1 SGHRS, CDR2 YFSETQ. This CDR3 has 15 amino acids. This TCR derives from a woman younger than 30 in good health and CMV-seronegative. What was sequenced was PBMCs. This rearrangement joins TRBV5-1 to TRBJ2-1; perhaps TRBD2 as D (5 bases). The CDR3 loop is CASSFRGDSYNEQFF. The CDR3 nucleotides read TGCGCCAGCAGCTTTCGGGGAGACTCCTACAATGAGCAGTTCTTC.